The source of this T cell receptor (beta chain) is a study of T-cell reconstitution after alpha-beta-depleted transplantation in children. Only a few counts were recorded for this clonotype. Its specificity is not known. Trimming cost V 4 bases and J 0 bases, with 17 bases left between them. Germline V CDR1 and CDR2: SGHRS, YFSETQ. The CDR3 is made up of 16 amino acids. TCRbeta library construction was performed incorporating unique molecular identifiers. MiXCR, applied by TCRdb to the PCR reads, yields one record per CDR3 protein. This table has fewer than 1 million distinct CDR3 sequences, under 20% appearing once. Study-wide findings and caveats: Roughly two months post-transplant, alpha-beta T cells reportedly originated from several hundred graft clones that had expanded. Surviving recipient T cells and thymic progenitors produced the high day-60 TCRbeta diversity seen in some patients. T-cell counts and diversity at one year following transplant were attributed mainly to newly produced T cells.

The receptor comes from a male patient between 10 and 17 years old who had a stem cell transplant for acute lymphoblastic leukemia, so the T cells may come from the graft donor. The sample in question was PBMCs, mostly from graft donor cells, obtained 360 days after TCRalphabeta/CD19-depleted stem cell transplant. The chain is built from TRBV5-1 and TRBJ2-7, with D tentatively TRBD2 (5 bases). CDR3 amino acids: CASSPPEGRRSYEQYF. In DNA, the CDR3 is TGCGCCAGCAGCCCCCCCGAGGGTCGTCGCTCCTACGAGCAGTACTTC.